This T cell receptor beta chain stems from a study of cytomegalovirus exposure and HLA in healthy donors (TCRdb year 2017). Describing the broader study: An earlier analysis of under 600 of the donors reported 250 to 300 Gb of sequence data and about 100 million unique TCR beta sequences from 190 million or so T cells. An early release that covered 500 to 800 HLA-typed donors contained approximately 290 gigabases of sequencing data and around 85 million unique TCR sequences. Of the roughly 410 genotyped donors, 70% to 90% were placed in the genetic ancestry cluster associated with self-reported Caucasian donors. The study aimed to test whether signatures of past pathogen exposure could be identified by cataloging public T cell receptors. The study profiled the T cell repertoires of 500 to 800 subjects by immunosequencing and related them to cytomegalovirus serostatus. A separate validation cohort of about 110 different subjects was used in addition to the approximately 670-subject first cohort. To predict cytomegalovirus infection status, the study brought together high-throughput TCR immunosequencing, statistical association of individual TCRs with disease status, and machine learning. A later analysis re-analyzed previously published TCR beta repertoires from 666 donors and added high-resolution HLA genotyping to study TCR occurrence patterns. Rather than drawing on any new phenotypic data, the later analysis identified candidate immune exposures from TCR beta sequences and the way those sequences occurred across donors. In an earlier analysis of 500 to 650 of the donors, high-throughput TCR beta sequencing was used to judge whether each TCR beta V gene segment behaved as functional or pseudogenic. Alongside the repertoire data, information on donor age, sex, ethnicity and CMV serostatus was compiled. A later genetic analysis took genome-wide SNP genotypes for about 55% of the 666 donors and used that subset as a discovery cohort. Every repertoire in the discovery cohort had been generated on one and the same sequencing platform. Class I and class II HLA loci were covered by the typing at four-digit resolution. The number of typed donors differed by locus: about 620-630 for A, B, C, DRB1 and DQB1; some 500 for DQA1; 606 for DPA1; and approximately 450 for DPB1. Roughly five DR-DQ haplotypes were handled as single units for association and clustering, since linkage in the cohort was strong. Across approximately 400 genotyped donors of the cohort, an average of about 240,000 unique TCR beta nucleotide sequences per donor were sequenced, and roughly a sixth of those sequences were non-productive.

In total, approximately 610 healthy bone marrow donors made up the cohort. At the time of sampling, all cohort members were nominally healthy, though unrecorded immune exposures were likely present. The donor tested CMV seropositive and was one of the 289 seropositive cohort members. Every donor gave a peripheral blood sample, and the peripheral blood mononuclear cells from that sample were used for TCR beta sequencing. Genomic DNA was extracted from the blood cell samples with the Qiagen DNeasy Blood Extraction Kit. Worth noting for this clone: Its antigen has not been determined. Nothing much larger sits one base from this clone, and base qualities are not available.

Libraries were constructed by the immunoSEQ multiplex PCR assay. The multiplex PCR relied on a mix of 60 forward primers for TCR Vbeta segments and 13 reverse primers for TCR Jbeta segments. The CDR3 region of rearranged TCR beta genes was amplified from genomic DNA by a multiplex PCR assay. On the Illumina HiSeq System, the amplified TCR beta libraries were sequenced as 87-base-pair reads. The authors' analysis ran thus. Across the 500 to 700 repertoires, a later analysis counted approximately 83 million unique TCR beta chains, roughly 11 million of which were shared by at least two donors. Raw reads were error-corrected and collapsed into unique sequences with a nearest-neighbor algorithm that merged closely related sequences to remove PCR and sequencing errors. To assign V, D and J gene segments, CDR3 sequences were aligned to IMGT reference sequences. For a sequence to be retained, a match of at least six nucleotides to both a V gene segment and a J gene segment was required. Rearrangements were classified as productive when the CDR3 lacked stop codons and remained in frame with V and J, and all other rearrangements were classified as non-productive. Following IMGT convention, CDR3 was defined as the stretch from the second conserved V-encoded cysteine up to the conserved J-encoded phenylalanine. Sequences without an unambiguous match to a single V gene segment were excluded from the earlier analysis of 450 to 750 of the donors. An earlier analysis of approximately 590 of the donors called V segments functional above 56.7% productive rearrangements and segregating when the between-donor standard deviation exceeded 5%. A statistical classification framework was built to diagnose cytomegalovirus status from the catalog of TCR beta chain sequences. In a later analysis, V and J genes were assigned by comparing TCR nucleotide sequences against IMGT/GENE-DB human TR gene sequences. Using the TCRdist pipeline, a later analysis assigned CDR3 sequences along with most-parsimonious VDJ recombination scenarios. A later analysis defined each TCR beta chain by its CDR3 amino acid sequence plus V-gene family, and excluded reads lacking a unique V-gene family. In a later analysis, fewer than 600 highly shared, low-generation-probability nucleotide sequences were removed to address suspected cross-contamination and a sequencing artifact. For each public chain, a later analysis derived a clonal expansion index from normalized ranks of inferred template counts within each repertoire. A later analysis computed generation probabilities with a VDJ recombination model fitted to out-of-frame rearrangements, and checked the results against IGoR. Hypergeometric tests were used in a later analysis to score TCR-TCR, TCR-HLA and TCR-CMV co-occurrence, with a repertoire-size bias correction applied to the TCR pairs. A later analysis estimated false discovery rates by permuting HLA or CMV assignments 20 times. In a later analysis, co-occurring TCRs were grouped with DBSCAN, and TCRdist sequence similarity was added when clustering was performed within HLA-allele-positive subsets. Repertoires with fewer than 30,000 or more than 120,000 public chains were left out of co-occurrence clustering, as were roughly five repertoires with anomalous nucleotide sharing. Held by TCRdb, this immuneACCESS table contains in-frame sequences only and omits some clones. Under half of the omission traces to an unresolved V gene where checked; the cause of the rest is unknown. V and J calls and clone size follow that table, whereas D and trimming were derived from the DNA. The sample records roughly 150,000 clones, roughly 80% of which are singletons. Nearly 8.5% of the sample goes to the ten largest clones.

Here is what the overall study found, with its caveats: The only immune exposure information available for the cohort was CMV serostatus. A further reported finding was that TCR beta sequences accurately predicted the HLA-A and HLA-B alleles for most subjects in the first cohort. Some IMGT-functional V segments, including TRBV6-2 and TRBV6-3, could not be distinguished by the 87-base-pair reads and were therefore excluded. It was suggested by the authors that the approach could potentially be generalized to other disease states and immunological phenotypes. A group of highly shared sequence variants was considered likely to be a technical artifact of the sequencing pipeline. In a later genetic analysis, a missense DCLRE1C variant was associated with V-gene and J-gene trimming of TCR beta chains, and the association was replicated in an independent cohort. A later genetic analysis reported fewer N-insertions in productive TCRs among donors in an Asian-associated ancestry cluster than the roughly 720-donor mean. The earlier analysis of about 600 of the donors excluded approximately 17 rarely observed V segments, including chromosome 9 orphons, because counts were too low. Linkage disequilibrium might explain the correlated functional status among segregating V segments, but an unknown experimental factor could not be excluded. The presence/absence analyses assumed that sequencing depth was roughly uniform across donors, and that assumption may not be true. In a later analysis, HLA-associated TCR beta chains were found to be more clonally expanded and to have lower generation probabilities than equally common non-associated chains. In an earlier analysis of about 540 of the donors, most TCR beta V segments were observed in productive rearrangements about 90% or about 30% of the time, broadly matching IMGT annotations. A total of some 180 TCR beta chains were listed by the study as associated with cytomegalovirus. Because some donors lacked HLA typing at each locus, the association tests relied only on the typed subset. A later analysis found that TCR association rates varied across HLA loci, with DRB1 alleles showing the most associated TCRs and HLA-C alleles the fewest. This cohort had only TCR beta chains sequenced, and the lack of alpha or paired-chain data limited which features could be detected. Specific HLA alleles were associated with over 15,000 TCR beta sequences at a false discovery rate of 0.05 in a later analysis. A few of the identified cytomegalovirus-associated TCR beta chains were confirmed in vitro to be specific for cytomegalovirus antigens. Across donors, most TCR sequences were observed very rarely, whereas some public TCRs were present in many individuals. When HLA alleles, especially DR and DQ, strongly co-occurred, attributing TCR associations to individual alleles was difficult. In a later analysis, several top co-occurrence clusters were reported to appear linked to parvovirus B19, influenza, CMV and Epstein-Barr virus. The classifier was reported to diagnose cytomegalovirus status with high specificity and sensitivity in both the original and validation cohorts. A later analysis found that most CMV-associated TCR beta chains appeared HLA-restricted, with HLA associations seemingly driven largely by CMV exposure.

From cysteine to phenylalanine, the CDR3 is 15 amino acids long. Just CDR3 DNA is preserved here, 45 bases in frame from base 1. The germline V and J ends show losses of 5 bases and 7 bases respectively, and no gene match explains 9 bases of the junction. CDR1 and CDR2, looked up from the germline V gene (reference sequence), are PRHDT and FYEKMQ. The sequenced sample consisted of PBMCs. This receptor was identified in a male donor in good health and CMV-seropositive. The chain links TRBV13 with TRBJ2-7; a stretch of 12 junction bases matches TRBD1. The CDR3 region reads CASSQPGQGASEQYF. The sequenced DNA is TGTGCCAGCAGCCAACCGGGACAGGGGGCCAGTGAGCAGTACTTC.